These 27 T cell receptor beta chains were all obtained from the same sample, sequenced in a study of cytomegalovirus exposure and HLA in healthy donors. Vbeta (60) and Jbeta (13) primers were used in the PCR. Clones were read by immunoSEQ multiplex PCR, and TCRdb kept only the in-frame ones, dropping some. This specimen shows just over 150,000 clones; the ten leading clones hold 1% to 1.5%. Sequencing input: PBMCs. The receptors here all came from a woman aged 60-75 years in good health and CMV-seronegative.

The chain is built from TRBV14 and TRBJ2-1; the D gene is possibly TRBD2 (5 bases). The V end lost 2 bases, the J end lost 9 bases, and 11 bases lay between the germline ends. Germline assignment: CDR1 SGHDN and CDR2 FVKESK. CDR3 length: 13 residues. The CDR3 nucleotides are TGTGCCAGCAGCCAAACCTTTGGAGGTGAGCAGTTCTTC. Translation gives CASSQTFGGEQFF.

The chain links TRBV2 to TRBJ1-3, with D unresolved. This CDR3 is built from 15 residues. CDR1 SNHLY and CDR2 FYNNEI come from the germline V gene. The germline V and J ends were trimmed by 2 bases and 0 bases, with 8 bases remaining between them. CDR3: CASSESGRSGNTIYF. CDR3 nucleotide sequence: TGTGCCAGCAGTGAAAGTGGCCGCTCTGGAAACACCATATATTTT.

The V and J genes are TRBV9 and TRBJ1-2; 7 positions match TRBD1. V was pared by 5 bases and J by 2 bases, with 6 bases of the junction left unmatched. The CDR3 has 14 amino acids. The V gene's germline CDR1 is SGDLS and CDR2 YYNGEE. The CDR3 DNA reads as TGTGCCAGCAGACCAATGGGACAGAACTATGGCTACACCTTC. This encodes CASRPMGQNYGYTF.

This rearrangement joins TRBV7-2 to TRBJ2-3; TRBD2 aligns across 9 bases. The V gene end was trimmed by 0 bases and the J gene end by 2 bases; junction bases not matched to a gene: 6. Per germline, CDR1 SGHTA and CDR2 FQGNSA. This CDR3 has 17 amino acids. The CDR3 coding sequence is TGTGCCAGCAGCTTAGCGACTAGCGGTGGATCCACAGATACGCAGTATTTT. It specifies CASSLATSGGSTDTQYF.

The chain uses TRBV5-4 and TRBJ1-4; TRBD1 aligns across 7 bases. The CDR3 is 15 residues long. Losses at the gene ends were 3 bases for V and 8 bases for J; bases not matched to a gene: 10. From germline, CDR1 is SGHNT and CDR2 YYREEE (reference sequence). CDR3 loop: CASSSGQTGREKLFF. The CDR3 nucleotides are TGTGCCAGCAGCTCCGGACAGACAGGGAGGGAAAAACTGTTTTTT.

This chain links TRBV5-8 with TRBJ2-1; TRBD2 aligns across 7 bases. The V and J ends lost 0 bases and 6 bases, in that order; junction bases with no gene match: 6. Looked up from germline, CDR1 is SGHTS and CDR2 is YDEGEE. CDR3 length equals 15 residues. The CDR3 bases are TGTGCCAGCAGCTTGGTGGTAGCGGGTCCCAATGAGCAGTTCTTC. This codes for CASSLVVAGPNEQFF. The full variable domain, completed using reference TRBV5-8 and TRBJ2-1, is EAGVTQSPTHLIKTRGQQATLRCSPISGHTSVYWYQQALGLGLQFLLWYDEGEERNRGNFPPRFSGRQFPNYSSELNVNALELEDSALYLCASSLVVAGPNEQFFGPGTRLTVL.

CDR3 sequence reads: CASRPGTGVNTEAFF. The CDR3 DNA sequence: TGTGCCAGCAGGCCCGGGACAGGAGTGAACACTGAAGCTTTCTTT. This chain links TRBV27 with TRBJ1-1, with TRBD1 matching 8 bases. V was pared by 6 bases and J by 0 bases, with 6 bases of the junction left unmatched. The CDR3 length is 15 residues. CDR1 and CDR2 (germline): MNHEY, SMNVEV (reference sequence).

CDR3 loop: CATSREGQGFKKLFF. CDR3 DNA sequence: TGTGCCACCAGCAGAGAGGGGCAGGGCTTCAAAAAACTGTTTTTT. This sequence joins TRBV15 and TRBJ1-4, with D tentatively TRBD1 (5 bases). With 0 bases removed from V and 9 bases from J, the gap between germline ends came to 14 bases. CDR1 is LNHNV and CDR2 is YYDKDF in the germline V gene (reference sequence). The CDR3 runs to 15 residues.

This sequence joins TRBV5-6 and TRBJ2-5; 10 positions match TRBD2. Germline V gene sequence: CDR1 SGHDT, CDR2 YYEEEE. CDR3 length: 16 residues. V shed 6 bases, J shed 4 bases, and the junction held 12 bases outside the gene matches. The CDR3 bases are TGTGCCAGCACCGGACTAGCGGCCCCGTTGGGAGAGACCCAGTACTTC. This gives the protein CASTGLAAPLGETQYF.

V and J are TRBV5-1 and TRBJ1-2, with 8 bases that match TRBD1. CDR1 and CDR2 from the germline V gene are SGHRS and YFSETQ. Losses at the gene ends were 4 bases for V and 6 bases for J; bases not matched to a gene: 8. This CDR3 comprises 14 residues. DNA of the CDR3: TGCGCCAGCAGCGTAGGACAGGGTACGGATGGCTACACCTTC. Protein product: CASSVGQGTDGYTF.

The rearrangement joins TRBV7-2 to TRBJ1-3; possible D gene TRBD1, 6 bases. Germline-derived CDR1 and CDR2 are SGHTA and FQGNSA. Trimming pared 1 base from V and 4 bases from J, leaving 14 bases between. This CDR3 spans 16 amino acids. The CDR3 DNA reads TGTGCCAGCAGCTTAGGTCACGGGGGGCCCGGAAACACCATATATTTT. Translation gives CASSLGHGGPGNTIYF.

The V and J genes are TRBV25-1 and TRBJ1-4; unclear D gene. CDR3 length: 13 residues. The germline V gene encodes CDR1 MGHDK and CDR2 SYGVNS. The germline V and J ends were trimmed by 3 bases and 8 bases, with 10 bases remaining between them. Here the CDR3 DNA reads TGTGCCAGCAGTGAGGCCCTGAGGGAAAAACTGTTTTTT. Protein sequence: CASSEALREKLFF.

The chain combines TRBV5-1 with TRBJ2-2; 8 bases agree with TRBD2. CDR3 length equals 15 residues. Per germline, CDR1 SGHRS and CDR2 YFSETQ. V lost 7 bases and J lost 3; bases outside the gene matches: 8. This CDR3 reads CASFQSGSDTGELFF. CDR3 nucleotide sequence: TGCGCCAGCTTCCAAAGCGGGAGCGACACCGGGGAGCTGTTTTTT.

V usage is TRBV6-6 and J usage is TRBJ2-7; TRBD1 agrees at 9 bases. After removal of 2 bases from V and 4 bases from J, the junction contained 9 bases not matched to a gene. This CDR3 has 16 amino acids. In germline, CDR1 is MNHNY, CDR2 SVGAGI (reference sequence). The CDR3: CASSYASGTGPYEQYF. In nucleotides, the CDR3 is TGTGCCAGCAGTTACGCCTCCGGGACAGGGCCTTACGAGCAGTACTTC.

The rearrangement uses TRBV9 and TRBJ2-1, with D possibly TRBD2 on 6 matching bases. Trimming took off 4 bases at V and 1 base at J, with 12 bases between the two ends. Germline V lookup: CDR1 SGDLS, CDR2 YYNGEE. The CDR3 loop spans 15 amino acids. CDR3 bases: TGTGCCAGCAGCCAGGACGGAGGGTCCTACAATGAGCAGTTCTTC. Encoded protein: CASSQDGGSYNEQFF. The entire variable domain, with the rest obtained from reference TRBV9 and TRBJ2-1, is as follows: DSGVTQTPKHLITATGQRVTLRCSPRSGDLSVYWYQQSLDQGLQFLIQYYNGEERAKGNILERFSAQQFPDLHSELNLSSLELGDSALYFCASSQDGGSYNEQFFGPGTRLTVL.

The gene calls are TRBV2 and TRBJ2-5, with TRBD2 matching 11 bases. The CDR3 contains 15 residues. V dropped 6 bases and J dropped 2; count of bases not matched to a gene: 5. Germline V gene sequence: CDR1 SNHLY, CDR2 FYNNEI. CDR3 nucleotides: TGTGCCAGCAGGCCCCGACTAGCGGGGCAAGAGACCCAGTACTTC. Its translation is CASRPRLAGQETQYF.

A word on this clone: Other DNA variants within this sample encode the same CDR3. The V call is TRBV7-3, the J call TRBJ2-3; D unresolved. Per germline, CDR1 SGHTA and CDR2 FQGTGA. This CDR3 region has 14 residues. With 1 base removed from V and 1 base from J, the gap between germline ends came to 6 bases. CDR3 bases: TGTGCCAGCAGCTTAAGGGCTGGCACAGATACGCAGTATTTT. Its protein is CASSLRAGTDTQYF.

The rearrangement joins TRBV27 to TRBJ1-2; 11 bases agree with TRBD1. CDR3 length: 15 residues. The germline V gene encodes CDR1 MNHEY and CDR2 SMNVEV (reference sequence). V dropped 5 bases and J dropped 3; count of bases not matched to a gene: 5. This chain's CDR3 is CASSPWTGGHYGYTF. The CDR3 DNA reads TGTGCCAGCAGTCCCTGGACAGGGGGCCACTATGGCTACACCTTC.

This chain joins TRBV5-4 and TRBJ2-1; 9 bases map to TRBD1. Germline lookup yields CDR1 SGHNT and CDR2 YYREEE (reference sequence). This CDR3 is 16 amino acids long. V shed 2 bases and J 3 bases; nucleotides not matched to a gene: 6. CDR3 DNA sequence: TGTGCCAGCAGCTTTACTAGGGGACAGGGCTACAATGAGCAGTTCTTC. Encoded protein: CASSFTRGQGYNEQFF.

The genes are TRBV5-1 and TRBJ2-5, with TRBD1 matching 7 bases. Germline assignment: CDR1 SGHRS and CDR2 YFSETQ. V lost 8 bases and J lost 2; bases outside the gene matches: 6. The CDR3 has 13 residues. The CDR3 loop is CASFSTGQETQYF. The CDR3 bases are TGCGCCAGTTTTTCGACAGGGCAAGAGACCCAGTACTTC.

This chain connects TRBV5-4 to TRBJ1-1; possible D gene TRBD1, 6 bases. Per the germline V gene, CDR1 is SGHNT and CDR2 is YYREEE (reference sequence). The CDR3 runs 15 residues. V gave up 5 bases and J gave up 0 bases, with 14 bases separating them. In DNA form, the CDR3 reads TGTGCCAGCAGGATGACAAGGGACATGAACACTGAAGCTTTCTTT. Its protein product is CASRMTRDMNTEAFF.

The chain recombines TRBV2 with TRBJ2-3; D is perhaps TRBD1 (6 bases). V lost 5 bases and J 5 bases, leaving 8 bases between the germline ends. This CDR3 is 12 amino acids long. Germline-derived CDR1 and CDR2 are SNHLY and FYNNEI. The CDR3 sequence: CASSWTVDTQYF. CDR3 DNA: TGTGCCAGCAGTTGGACAGTAGATACGCAGTATTTT.

The chain is built from TRBV14 and TRBJ1-2; tentatively, D is TRBD1 (5 bases). This CDR3 region has 15 residues. The germline CDR1 and CDR2 sequences are SGHDN and FVKESK. V dropped 0 bases and J dropped 7 bases, with 15 bases sitting between them. The DNA of the CDR3 is TGTGCCAGCAGCCAAGATCTGAATGGGGGGAGTGGCTACACCTTC. Its protein is CASSQDLNGGSGYTF.

The chain carries TRBV7-3 and TRBJ1-1, with D uncertain. This CDR3 contains 16 residues. V gave up 5 bases and J gave up 1 base, with 17 bases separating them. Per the germline V gene, CDR1 is SGHTA and CDR2 is FQGTGA. CDR3 DNA sequence: TGTGCCAGCAGCCAAATGGCCGCTACGGGGAACACTGAAGCTTTCTTT. As protein: CASSQMAATGNTEAFF.

The rearrangement uses TRBV5-1 and TRBJ2-7; D may be TRBD2 (7 bases). Germline V gives CDR1 SGHRS, CDR2 YFSETQ. The CDR3 consists of 15 residues. V lost 4 bases to trimming and J lost 5 bases, with 19 bases between them. The CDR3 protein is CASSPPVGGRDEQYF. CDR3 nucleotide sequence: TGCGCCAGCAGCCCTCCAGTGGGGGGGCGAGACGAGCAGTACTTC.

This chain connects TRBV2 to TRBJ2-7; D is uncertain. Per germline, CDR1 SNHLY and CDR2 FYNNEI. The length of the CDR3 is 10 residues. V was cut by 5 bases and J by 4 bases, with 3 bases left in between. CDR3 nucleotide sequence: TGTGCCAGCAGTACATACGAGCAGTACTTC. This codes for CASSTYEQYF.

J is TRBJ2-5 and V is TRBV29-1, with unresolved D. The CDR3 is 13 amino acids. Germline-derived CDR1 and CDR2 are SQVTM and ANQGSEA. Trimming stripped 3 bases from V and 1 base from J, with 9 bases between. CDR3 protein: CSVDSQVQETQYF. For the CDR3, the DNA is TGCAGCGTTGACAGTCAGGTCCAAGAGACCCAGTACTTC.